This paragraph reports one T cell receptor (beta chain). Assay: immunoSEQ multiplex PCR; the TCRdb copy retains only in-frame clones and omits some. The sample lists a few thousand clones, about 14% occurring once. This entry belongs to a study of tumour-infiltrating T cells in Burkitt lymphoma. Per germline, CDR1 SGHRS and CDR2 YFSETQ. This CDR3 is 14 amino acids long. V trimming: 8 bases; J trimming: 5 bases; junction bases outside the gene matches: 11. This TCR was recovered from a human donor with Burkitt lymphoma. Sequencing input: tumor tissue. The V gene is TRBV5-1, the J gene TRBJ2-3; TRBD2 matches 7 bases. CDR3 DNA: TGCGCCAGTCACCCGGGGGGAGTCAGAGATACGCAGTATTTT. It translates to CASHPGGVRDTQYF.